This TCR beta chain is from a study of technical replicates of blood from a few donors. The assay was immunoSEQ multiplex PCR, and TCRdb's table has in-frame clones only and misses some. This sample has around 100,000 clones, with approximately 96% found just once. The table lists this clone with a count of one. Sequencing was done on a sample of T cells isolated from PBMCs. This TCR was recovered from a human donor in good health.

The CDR3 spells CASSLGTRVGEAFF. DNA for the CDR3: TGTGCCAGCAGCTTAGGGACTCGTGTCGGTGAAGCTTTCTTT. This chain joins TRBV11-3 and TRBJ1-1; unclear D gene. Trimming took off 1 base at V and 7 bases at J, with 13 bases between the two ends. The CDR3 covers 14 residues. Germline-derived CDR1 and CDR2 are SGHNT and YENEEA.